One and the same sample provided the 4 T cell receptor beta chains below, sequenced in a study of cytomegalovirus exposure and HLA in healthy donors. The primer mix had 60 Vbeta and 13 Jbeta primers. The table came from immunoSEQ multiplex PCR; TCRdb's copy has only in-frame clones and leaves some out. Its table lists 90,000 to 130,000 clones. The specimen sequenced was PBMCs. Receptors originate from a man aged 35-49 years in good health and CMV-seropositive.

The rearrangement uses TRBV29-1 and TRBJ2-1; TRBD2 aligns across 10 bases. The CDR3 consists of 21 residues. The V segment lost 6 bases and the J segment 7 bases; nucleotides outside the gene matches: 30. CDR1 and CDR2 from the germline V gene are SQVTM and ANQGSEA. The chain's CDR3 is CSVVSARRSLLAGALGNEQFF. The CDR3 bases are TGCAGCGTCGTTTCTGCCAGGCGGTCTCTCCTAGCGGGAGCCTTAGGTAATGAGCAGTTCTTC.

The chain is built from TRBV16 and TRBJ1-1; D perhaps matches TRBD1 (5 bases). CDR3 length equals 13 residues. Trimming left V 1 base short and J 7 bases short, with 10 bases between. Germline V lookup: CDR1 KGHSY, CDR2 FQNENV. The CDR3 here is CASSQYEDNEAFF. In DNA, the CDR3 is TGTGCCAGCAGCCAATATGAGGACAATGAAGCTTTCTTT.

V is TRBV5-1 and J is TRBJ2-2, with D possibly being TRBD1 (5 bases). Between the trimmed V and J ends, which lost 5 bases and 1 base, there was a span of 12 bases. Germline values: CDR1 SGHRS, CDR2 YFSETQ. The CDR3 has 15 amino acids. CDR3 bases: TGCGCCAGCAGAGGGGTAGGGTTGAACACCGGGGAGCTGTTTTTT. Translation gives CASRGVGLNTGELFF. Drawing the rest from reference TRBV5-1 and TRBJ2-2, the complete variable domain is KAGVTQTPRYLIKTRGQQVTLSCSPISGHRSVSWYQQTPGQGLQFLFEYFSETQRNKGNFPGRFSGRQFSNSRSEMNVSTLELGDSALYLCASRGVGLNTGELFFGEGSRLTVL.

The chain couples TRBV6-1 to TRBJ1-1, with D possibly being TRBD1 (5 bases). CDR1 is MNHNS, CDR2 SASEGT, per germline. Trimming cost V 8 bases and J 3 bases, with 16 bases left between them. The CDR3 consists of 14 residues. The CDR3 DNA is TGTGCCAGCCTTCAGGGAACGGTGGACACTGAAGCTTTCTTT. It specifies CASLQGTVDTEAFF.